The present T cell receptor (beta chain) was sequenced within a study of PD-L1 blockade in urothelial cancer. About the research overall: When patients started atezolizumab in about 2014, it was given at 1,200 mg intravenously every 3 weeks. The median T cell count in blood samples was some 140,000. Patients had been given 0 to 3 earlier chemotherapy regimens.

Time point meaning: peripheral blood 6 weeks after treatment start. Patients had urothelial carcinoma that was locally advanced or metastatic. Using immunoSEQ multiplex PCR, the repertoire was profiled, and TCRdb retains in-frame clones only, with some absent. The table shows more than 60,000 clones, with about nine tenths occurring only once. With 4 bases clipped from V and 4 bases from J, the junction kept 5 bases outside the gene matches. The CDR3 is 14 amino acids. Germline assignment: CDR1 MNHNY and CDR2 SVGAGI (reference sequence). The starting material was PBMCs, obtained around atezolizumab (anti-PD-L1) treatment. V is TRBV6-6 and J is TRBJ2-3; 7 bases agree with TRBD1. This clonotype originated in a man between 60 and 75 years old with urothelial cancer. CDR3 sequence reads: CASSSRTGADTQYF. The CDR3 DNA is TGTGCCAGCAGTTCCCGGACAGGAGCAGATACGCAGTATTTT.